Described below is a single TCR beta chain sequence and its context. Germline V gene lookup returns CDR1 SGHNT and CDR2 YYREEE (reference sequence). V dropped 3 bases and J dropped 4 bases, with 13 bases sitting between them. This CDR3 is 15 amino acids long. Participants, about 18 to 95 years old, spanned fewer than 30 US areas. Either two negative PCRs, clearance, or symptom resolution qualified Cohort 3 donors as recovered. Methods used by the authors: Nucleated cell counts were estimated from reference gene primer amplification. The assay was immunoSEQ multiplex PCR, and TCRdb's table has in-frame clones only and misses some. The DNA was the basis for D and trimming; V, J and clone size are from that table. The table lists some 300,000 clones, 89% of them singletons. The data were taken from a study of blood T cell repertoires in COVID-19.

The genes are TRBV5-4 and TRBJ1-4; D is perhaps TRBD1 (6 bases). The receptor's source is a woman aged 40 to 55 who had recovered from COVID-19. The sequencing sample was made of PBMCs or T cells enriched from blood (not recorded which). Here the CDR3 reads CASSYPDSDNEKLFF. The CDR3 region has the DNA TGTGCCAGCAGCTACCCGGACAGTGATAATGAAAAACTGTTTTTT.